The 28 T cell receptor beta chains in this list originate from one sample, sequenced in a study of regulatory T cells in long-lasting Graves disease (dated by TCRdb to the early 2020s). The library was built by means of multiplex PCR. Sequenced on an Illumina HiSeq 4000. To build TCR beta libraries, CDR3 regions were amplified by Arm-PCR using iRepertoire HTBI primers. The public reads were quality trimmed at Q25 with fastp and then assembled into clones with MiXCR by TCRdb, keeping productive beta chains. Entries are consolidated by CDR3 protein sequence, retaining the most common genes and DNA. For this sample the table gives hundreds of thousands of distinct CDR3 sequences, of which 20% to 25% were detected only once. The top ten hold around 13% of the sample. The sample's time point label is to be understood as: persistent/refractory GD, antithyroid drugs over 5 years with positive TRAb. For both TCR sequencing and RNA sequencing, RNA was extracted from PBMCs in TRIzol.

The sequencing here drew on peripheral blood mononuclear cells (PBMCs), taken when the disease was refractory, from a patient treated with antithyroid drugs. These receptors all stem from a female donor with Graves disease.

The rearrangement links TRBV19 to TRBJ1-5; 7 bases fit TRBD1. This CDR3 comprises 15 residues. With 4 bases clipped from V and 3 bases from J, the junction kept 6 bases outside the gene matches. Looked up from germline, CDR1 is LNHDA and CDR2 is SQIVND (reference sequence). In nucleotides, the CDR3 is TGTGCCAGTAGTACAGGGACAGTAGCCAATCAGCCCCAGCATTTT. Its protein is CASSTGTVANQPQHF.

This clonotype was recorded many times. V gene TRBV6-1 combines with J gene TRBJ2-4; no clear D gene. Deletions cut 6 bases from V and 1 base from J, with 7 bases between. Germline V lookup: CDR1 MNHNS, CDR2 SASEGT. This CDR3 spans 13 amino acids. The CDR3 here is CASSSGAKNIQYF. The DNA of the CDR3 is TGTGCCAGCAGCTCCGGGGCCAAAAACATTCAGTACTTC.

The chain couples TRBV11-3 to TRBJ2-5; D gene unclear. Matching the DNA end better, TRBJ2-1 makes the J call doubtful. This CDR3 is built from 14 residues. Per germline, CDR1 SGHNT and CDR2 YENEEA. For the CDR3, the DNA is TGTGCCAGCAGCTTAAACCAGGAATACAATGAGCAGTTCTTC. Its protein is CASSLNQEYNEQFF.

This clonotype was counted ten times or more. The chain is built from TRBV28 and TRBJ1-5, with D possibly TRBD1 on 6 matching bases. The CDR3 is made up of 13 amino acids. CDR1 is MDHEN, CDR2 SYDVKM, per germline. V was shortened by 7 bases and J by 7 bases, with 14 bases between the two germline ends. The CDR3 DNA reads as TGTGCCAGCACCACAGGGCTTCGGCAGCCCCAGCATTTT. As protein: CASTTGLRQPQHF.

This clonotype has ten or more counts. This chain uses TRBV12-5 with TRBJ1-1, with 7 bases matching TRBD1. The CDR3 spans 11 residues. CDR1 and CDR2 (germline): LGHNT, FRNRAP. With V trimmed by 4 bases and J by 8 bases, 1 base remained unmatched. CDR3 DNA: TGTGCTAGTGGTTCGGGACAGGAAGCTTTCTTT. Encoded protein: CASGSGQEAFF.

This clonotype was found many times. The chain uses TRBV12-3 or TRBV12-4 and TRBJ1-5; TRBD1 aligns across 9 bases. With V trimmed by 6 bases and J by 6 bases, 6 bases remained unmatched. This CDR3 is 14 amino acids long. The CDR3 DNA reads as TGTGCCAGCAGCTTGGGGACAGGGAGTCAGCCCCAGCATTTT. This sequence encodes CASSLGTGSQPQHF.

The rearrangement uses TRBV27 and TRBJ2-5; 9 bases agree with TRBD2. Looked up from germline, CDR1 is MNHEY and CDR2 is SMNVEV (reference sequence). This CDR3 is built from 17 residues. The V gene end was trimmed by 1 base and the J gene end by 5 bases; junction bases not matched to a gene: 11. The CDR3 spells CASSLWGGRALGETQYF. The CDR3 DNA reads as TGTGCCAGCAGTTTATGGGGCGGGAGGGCGTTGGGGGAGACCCAGTACTTC.

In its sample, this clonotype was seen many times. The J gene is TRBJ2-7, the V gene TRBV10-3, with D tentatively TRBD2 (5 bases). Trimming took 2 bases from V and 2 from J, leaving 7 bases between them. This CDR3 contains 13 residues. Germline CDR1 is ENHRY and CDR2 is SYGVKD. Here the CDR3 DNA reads TGTGCCATCAGTGAGAGGGAGACCTACGAGCAGTACTTC. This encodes CAISERETYEQYF.

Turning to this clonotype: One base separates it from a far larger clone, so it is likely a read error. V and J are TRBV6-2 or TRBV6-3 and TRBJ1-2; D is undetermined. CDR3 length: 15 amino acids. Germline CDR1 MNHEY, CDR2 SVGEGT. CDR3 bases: TGTGCCAGCAGCGAGCTGATTACAGCTAACTATGGCCACACCTTC. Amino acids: CASSELITANYGHTF.

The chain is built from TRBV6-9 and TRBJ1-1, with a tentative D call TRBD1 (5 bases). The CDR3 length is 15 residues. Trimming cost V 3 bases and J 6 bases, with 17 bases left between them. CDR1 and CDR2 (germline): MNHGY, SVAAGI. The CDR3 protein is CASSYQAGRDPEAFF. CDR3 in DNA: TGTGCCAGCAGTTACCAGGCAGGAAGGGACCCTGAAGCTTTCTTT.

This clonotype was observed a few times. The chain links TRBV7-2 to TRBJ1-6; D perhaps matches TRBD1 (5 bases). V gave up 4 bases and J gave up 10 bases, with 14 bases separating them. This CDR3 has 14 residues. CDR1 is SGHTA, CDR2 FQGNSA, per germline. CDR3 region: CASSSAQGSSPLHF. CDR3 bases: TGTGCCAGCAGCTCTGCGCAGGGTAGCTCACCCCTCCACTTT.

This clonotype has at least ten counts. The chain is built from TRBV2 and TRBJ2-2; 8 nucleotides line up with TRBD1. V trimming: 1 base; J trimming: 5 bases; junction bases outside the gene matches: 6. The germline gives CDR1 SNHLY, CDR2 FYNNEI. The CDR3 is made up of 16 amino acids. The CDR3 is CASSEGSRTGTGELFF. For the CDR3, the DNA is TGTGCCAGCAGTGAAGGTAGCAGGACAGGGACCGGGGAGCTGTTTTTT.

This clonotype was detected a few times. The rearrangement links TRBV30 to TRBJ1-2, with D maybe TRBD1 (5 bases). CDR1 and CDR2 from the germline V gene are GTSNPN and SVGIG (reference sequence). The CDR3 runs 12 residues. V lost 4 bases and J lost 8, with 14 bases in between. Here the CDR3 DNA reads TGTGCCTGGACCCCCTTTCAGGGAGGCTACACCTTC. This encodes CAWTPFQGGYTF.

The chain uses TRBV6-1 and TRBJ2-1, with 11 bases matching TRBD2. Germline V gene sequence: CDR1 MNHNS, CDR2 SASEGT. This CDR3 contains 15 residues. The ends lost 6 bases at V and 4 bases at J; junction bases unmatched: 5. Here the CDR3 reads CASSRGTSGYNEQFF. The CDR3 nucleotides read TGTGCCAGCAGCCGTGGGACTAGCGGTTACAATGAGCAGTTCTTC.

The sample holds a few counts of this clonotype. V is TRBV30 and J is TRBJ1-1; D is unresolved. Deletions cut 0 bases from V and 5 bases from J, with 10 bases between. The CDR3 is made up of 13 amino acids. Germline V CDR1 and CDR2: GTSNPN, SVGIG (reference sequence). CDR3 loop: CAWSVRTETEAFF. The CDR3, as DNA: TGTGCCTGGAGTGTACGGACGGAGACTGAAGCTTTCTTT.

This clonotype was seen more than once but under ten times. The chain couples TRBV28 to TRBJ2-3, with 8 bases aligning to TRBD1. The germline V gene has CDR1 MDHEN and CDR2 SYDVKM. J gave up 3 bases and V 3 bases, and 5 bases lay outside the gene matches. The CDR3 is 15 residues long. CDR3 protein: CASSLDRVITDTQYF. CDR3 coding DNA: TGTGCCAGCAGTTTGGACAGGGTGATTACAGATACGCAGTATTTT.

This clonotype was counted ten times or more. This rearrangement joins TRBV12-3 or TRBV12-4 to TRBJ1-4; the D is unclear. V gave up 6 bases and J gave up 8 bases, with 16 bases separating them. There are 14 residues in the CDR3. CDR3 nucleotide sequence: TGTGCCAGCAGCCCCGCTCGGACGGGAGAAAAACTGTTTTTT. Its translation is CASSPARTGEKLFF.

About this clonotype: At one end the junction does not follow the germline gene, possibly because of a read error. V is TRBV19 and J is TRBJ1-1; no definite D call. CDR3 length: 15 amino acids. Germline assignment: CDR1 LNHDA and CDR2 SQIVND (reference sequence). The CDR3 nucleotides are TGTGCCAGTAGTCCGCCTTCCGGGCGGAACATTGAAGCTTTCTTT. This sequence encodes CASSPPSGRNIEAFF. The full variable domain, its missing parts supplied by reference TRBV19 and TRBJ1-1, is DGGITQSPKYLFRKEGQNVTLSCEQNLNHDAMYWYRQDPGQGLRLIYYSQIVNDFQKGDIAEGYSVSREKKESFPLTVTSAQKNPTAFYLCASSPPSGRNIEAFFGQGTRLTVV.

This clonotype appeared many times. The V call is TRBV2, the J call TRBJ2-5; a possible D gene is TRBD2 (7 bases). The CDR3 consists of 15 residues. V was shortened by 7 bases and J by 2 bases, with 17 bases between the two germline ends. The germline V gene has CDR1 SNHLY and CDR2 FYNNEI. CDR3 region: CASTLGGGRQETQYF. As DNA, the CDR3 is TGTGCCAGCACCTTAGGGGGGGGGAGGCAAGAGACCCAGTACTTC.

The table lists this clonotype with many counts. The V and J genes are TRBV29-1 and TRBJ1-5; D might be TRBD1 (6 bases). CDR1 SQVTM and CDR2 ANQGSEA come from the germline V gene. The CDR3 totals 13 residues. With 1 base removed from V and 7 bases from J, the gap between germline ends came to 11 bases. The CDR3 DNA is TGCAGCGTTGAAGTGGGGGCCGGGCAGCCCCAGCATTTT. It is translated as CSVEVGAGQPQHF.

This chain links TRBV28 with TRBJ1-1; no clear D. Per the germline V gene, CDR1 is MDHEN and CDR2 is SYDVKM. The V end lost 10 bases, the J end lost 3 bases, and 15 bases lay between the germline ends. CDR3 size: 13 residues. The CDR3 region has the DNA TGTGCCACCCGACCCTCGGACGACACTGAAGCTTTCTTT. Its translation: CATRPSDDTEAFF.

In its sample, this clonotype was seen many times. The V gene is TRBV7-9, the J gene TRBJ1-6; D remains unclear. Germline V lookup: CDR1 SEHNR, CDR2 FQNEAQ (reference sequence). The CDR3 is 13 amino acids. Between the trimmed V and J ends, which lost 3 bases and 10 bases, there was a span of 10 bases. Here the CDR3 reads CASSLKNGSPLHF. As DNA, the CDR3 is TGTGCCAGCAGCTTGAAGAATGGCTCACCCCTCCACTTT.

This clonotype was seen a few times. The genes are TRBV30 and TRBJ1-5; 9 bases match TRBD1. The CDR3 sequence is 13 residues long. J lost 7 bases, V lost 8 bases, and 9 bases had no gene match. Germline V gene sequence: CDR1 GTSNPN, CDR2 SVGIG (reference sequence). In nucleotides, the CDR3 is TGTGCCGGCACAGGGGGCGCAGGACAGCCCCAGCATTTT. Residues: CAGTGGAGQPQHF.

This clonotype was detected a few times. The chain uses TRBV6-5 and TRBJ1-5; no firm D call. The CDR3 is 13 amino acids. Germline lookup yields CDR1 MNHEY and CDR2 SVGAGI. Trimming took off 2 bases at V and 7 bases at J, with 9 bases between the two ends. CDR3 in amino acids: CASSYPAGQPQHF. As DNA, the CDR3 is TGTGCCAGCAGTTACCCCGCCGGGCAGCCCCAGCATTTT.

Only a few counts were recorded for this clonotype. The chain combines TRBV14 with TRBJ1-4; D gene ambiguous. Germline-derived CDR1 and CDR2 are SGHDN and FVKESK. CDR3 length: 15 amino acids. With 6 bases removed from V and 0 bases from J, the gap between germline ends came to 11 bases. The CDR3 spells CASSLVFATNEKLFF. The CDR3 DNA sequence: TGTGCCAGCAGTTTAGTTTTTGCAACTAATGAAAAACTGTTTTTT.

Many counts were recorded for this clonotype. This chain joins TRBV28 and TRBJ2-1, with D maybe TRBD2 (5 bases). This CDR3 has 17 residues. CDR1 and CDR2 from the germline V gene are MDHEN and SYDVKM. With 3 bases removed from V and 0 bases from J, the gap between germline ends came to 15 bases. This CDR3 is CASSFGVLPLSYNEQFF. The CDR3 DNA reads TGTGCCAGCAGTTTCGGGGTCCTCCCACTCTCCTACAATGAGCAGTTCTTC.

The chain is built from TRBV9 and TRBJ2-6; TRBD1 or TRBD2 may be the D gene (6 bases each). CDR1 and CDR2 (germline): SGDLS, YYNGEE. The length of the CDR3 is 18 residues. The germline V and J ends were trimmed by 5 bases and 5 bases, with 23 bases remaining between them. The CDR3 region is CASRGGGDPSGRANVLTF. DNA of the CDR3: TGTGCCAGCAGGGGGGGCGGCGACCCCTCGGGTAGGGCCAACGTCCTGACTTTC.

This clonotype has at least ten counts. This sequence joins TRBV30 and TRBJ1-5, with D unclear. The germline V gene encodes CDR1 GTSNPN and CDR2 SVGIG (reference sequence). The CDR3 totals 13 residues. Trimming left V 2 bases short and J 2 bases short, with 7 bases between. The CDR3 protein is CAWSRQGNQPQHF. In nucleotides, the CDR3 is TGTGCCTGGAGTAGGCAGGGCAATCAGCCCCAGCATTTT.